A selection of T cell receptor beta chains follows, all from one sample in a study of long-term antiretroviral therapy in people with HIV. Profiled with immunoSEQ multiplex PCR; TCRdb holds only in-frame clones, not every one. The sample consists of 22,000 or so clones, 75% to 90% of them appearing once. Sequencing was performed on unsorted PBMCs, taken roughly 6.1 years after starting antiretroviral therapy. These receptors all come from a man between 25 and 39 years old with HIV. CDR3s include the opening cysteine and the closing phenylalanine or tryptophan. Each record gives: V gene, D gene, CDR3 protein. D genes are given only for firm matches.

V gene: TRBV11-2
D gene: -
CDR3 protein: CASSLSVTPYEQYF

V gene: TRBV5-4
D gene: -
CDR3 protein: CASSLTGGYEQYF

V gene: TRBV28
D gene: -
CDR3 protein: CASAADTQYF

V gene: TRBV23-1
D gene: -
CDR3 protein: CASSQPRTRLEKLFF

V gene: TRBV5-6
D gene: -
CDR3 protein: CASNSRGDYGYTF

V gene: TRBV4-2
D gene: -
CDR3 protein: CASSPGEGPTDTQYF

V gene: TRBV7-8
D gene: TRBD2
CDR3 protein: CASSLVPSGGTYEQYF

V gene: TRBV5-1
D gene: TRBD2
CDR3 protein: CASSRSSGGTDTQYF

V gene: TRBV4-3
D gene: TRBD1
CDR3 protein: CASSQGTGGSQPQHF

V gene: TRBV7-7
D gene: -
CDR3 protein: CASSLEQGYEQYF

V gene: TRBV6-5
D gene: TRBD2
CDR3 protein: CASSFAPSGGLDTQYF

V gene: TRBV5-5
D gene: -
CDR3 protein: CASSLVSGPAYGYTF

V gene: TRBV11-2
D gene: -
CDR3 protein: CASSLLATGELFF

V gene: TRBV9
D gene: -
CDR3 protein: CASSADRLSGGVEQYF

V gene: TRBV30
D gene: TRBD2
CDR3 protein: CAWVGGGETQYF

V gene: TRBV27
D gene: -
CDR3 protein: CASSPRTTYEQYF

V gene: TRBV6-5
D gene: -
CDR3 protein: CASSYDRQGTEAFF

V gene: TRBV7-2
D gene: TRBD2
CDR3 protein: CASSLDFGGSTDTQYF

V gene: TRBV27
D gene: TRBD1
CDR3 protein: CASRQGVINQPQHF

V gene: TRBV19
D gene: -
CDR3 protein: CASSGTANTGELFF

V gene: TRBV7-9
D gene: -
CDR3 protein: CASSLGQNSPLHF

V gene: TRBV7-9
D gene: -
CDR3 protein: CASSATASNQPQHF

V gene: TRBV5-4
D gene: TRBD1
CDR3 protein: CASSPKGQGGRYEQYF

V gene: TRBV11-2
D gene: -
CDR3 protein: CASSLSTSTNYGYTF

V gene: TRBV30
D gene: -
CDR3 protein: CAWSQGIAEAFF

V gene: TRBV7-9
D gene: TRBD1
CDR3 protein: CASSLAHRGYEQYF

V gene: TRBV2
D gene: -
CDR3 protein: CASSTGLFKRTDTQYF

V gene: TRBV29-1
D gene: -
CDR3 protein: CSVSRVIRETQYF

V gene: TRBV5-8
D gene: TRBD1
CDR3 protein: CASSPRDRGRDYSYEQYF

V gene: TRBV28
D gene: -
CDR3 protein: CASSRRGMDPFYSNQPQHF

V gene: TRBV25-1
D gene: -
CDR3 protein: CASSEMKSGSTDTQYF

V gene: TRBV28
D gene: -
CDR3 protein: CASSFALRRGTTYEQYF

V gene: TRBV19
D gene: -
CDR3 protein: CASSNAVAALSYEQYF

V gene: TRBV27
D gene: TRBD1
CDR3 protein: CASRRGQLNTEAFF

V gene: TRBV7-9
D gene: TRBD1
CDR3 protein: CASSSDRESRGTEAFF

V gene: TRBV28
D gene: TRBD2
CDR3 protein: CASSGGSGGAGTDTQYF

V gene: TRBV2
D gene: -
CDR3 protein: CASSEMGYNEQFF

V gene: TRBV18
D gene: -
CDR3 protein: CASSPILGTGETQYF

V gene: TRBV7-2
D gene: TRBD2
CDR3 protein: CASSSPGLAIYEQYF

V gene: TRBV7-3
D gene: -
CDR3 protein: CASSKGGGPAYEQYF

V gene: TRBV7-2
D gene: TRBD2
CDR3 protein: CASSLVSRGGVLGDTQYF